The sample holds a few counts of the clone carrying this TCR beta chain. Time point reported: pre-sensitization, week 0. The treatment here: therapeutic diphenylcyclopropenone sensitization with weekly scalp DPC. TCRdb reprocessed the RACE reads via MiXCR and lists one record per CDR3 protein. This table holds approximately 57,000 distinct CDR3 sequences, approximately 9.9% found once. CDR3 length equals 14 residues. V lost 5 bases, J lost 5 bases, and 8 bases stayed unmatched. Germline values: CDR1 MDHEN, CDR2 SYDVKM. The data derive from a study of human T cells and chemical hapten exposure. Sequencing was performed on whole blood, taken in connection with sensitization to the hapten diphenylcyclopropenone (DPC). The J gene is TRBJ1-2, the V gene TRBV28; 7 nucleotides match TRBD1. The receptor's source is a man in his forties or fifties with alopecia areata. Some clones in this sample may be carry-over from other donors' samples. The CDR3 region has the DNA TGTGCCAGCAGTGGTGCAGGGGGGTTGTATGGCTACACCTTC. Translating it yields CASSGAGGLYGYTF.